This T cell receptor beta chain was sequenced in a study of OX40 agonist ivuxolimab in advanced cancers. About the study: Participants could have had prior anti-PD-1, anti-PD-L1 or anti-CTLA-4 therapy, and 40% had some.

To note about this clone: Its target is not known.

Broader study findings: Antigens targeted by the expanded peripheral T cells were not determined. A proportion of nonresponders additionally exhibited low normalized T-cell clonal expansion. Blood T cells, both CD4+ and CD8+, expanded clonally by week 6 at 0.1 to 3.0 mg/kg.

Using immunoSEQ multiplex PCR, the repertoire was profiled, and TCRdb retains in-frame clones only, with some absent. The sample has fewer than 25,000 clones; over 70% are singletons. Trimming shortened V by 4 bases and J by 0 bases, and 11 bases separated the two germline ends. The germline gives CDR1 SGHRS, CDR2 YFSETQ. CDR3 length: 15 residues. The sequences come from CD4+ or CD8+ T cells sorted from blood, collected in a trial of the OX40 agonist ivuxolimab. The TCR originated in an adult with an advanced solid tumor such as melanoma, head and neck, liver or kidney cancer. V gene TRBV5-1 combines with J gene TRBJ2-4, with D perhaps TRBD1 (5 bases). The CDR3 DNA is TGCGCCAGCAGCATTGACAGTCTAGCCAAAAACATTCAGTACTTC. Its translation is CASSIDSLAKNIQYF.